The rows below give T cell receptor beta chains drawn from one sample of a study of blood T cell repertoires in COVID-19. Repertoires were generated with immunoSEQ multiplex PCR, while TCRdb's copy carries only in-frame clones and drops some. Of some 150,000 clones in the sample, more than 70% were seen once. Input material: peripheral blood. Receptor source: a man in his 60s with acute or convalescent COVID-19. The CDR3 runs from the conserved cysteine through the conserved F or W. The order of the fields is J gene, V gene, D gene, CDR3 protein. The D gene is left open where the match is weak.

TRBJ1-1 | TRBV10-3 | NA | CASQGRADTEAFF
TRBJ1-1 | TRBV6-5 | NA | CASSYKGRGTEAFF
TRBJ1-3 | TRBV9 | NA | CASSAGGALSGNTIYF
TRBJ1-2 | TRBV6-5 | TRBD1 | CASRTGGLGYTF
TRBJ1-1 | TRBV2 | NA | CASIRQLTVEAFF
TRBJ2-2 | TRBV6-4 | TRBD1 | CASRPGTGTSNTGELFF
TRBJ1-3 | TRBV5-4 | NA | CASSLRLGERNTIYF
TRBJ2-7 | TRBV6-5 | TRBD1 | CASSLGTVDYEQYF
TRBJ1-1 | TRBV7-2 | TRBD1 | CASSERQGRGTEAFF
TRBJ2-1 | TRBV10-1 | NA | CASSGAGRGANEQFF
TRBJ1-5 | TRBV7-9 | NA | CASSSLSDQPQHF
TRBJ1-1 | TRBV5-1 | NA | CASSSLWGGRRAEAFF
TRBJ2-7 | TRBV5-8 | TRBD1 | CASSQTRGLFREQYF
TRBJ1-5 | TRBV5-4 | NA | CASSLGGVSNQPQHF
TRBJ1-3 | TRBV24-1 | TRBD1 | CATRGQGAVSGNTIYF
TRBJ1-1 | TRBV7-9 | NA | CASSLFLGHGTEAFF
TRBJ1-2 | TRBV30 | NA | CAWNSGYGYTF
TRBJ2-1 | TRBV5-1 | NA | CASSLGRGSSYNEQFF
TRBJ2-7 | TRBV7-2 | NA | CASSLVPGGYEQYF
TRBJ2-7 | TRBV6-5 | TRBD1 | CASIPTGGKNYEQYF
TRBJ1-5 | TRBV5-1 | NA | CASSLASGRPQHF
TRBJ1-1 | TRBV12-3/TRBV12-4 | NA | CASSPRGLREAFF
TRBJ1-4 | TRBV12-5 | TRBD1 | CASGPGQDREKLFF
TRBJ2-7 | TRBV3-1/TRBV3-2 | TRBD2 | CASRWGGGEQYF
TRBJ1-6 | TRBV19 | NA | CASSKQGSANSSPLHF
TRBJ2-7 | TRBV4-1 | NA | CASSQEDRSSYEQYF
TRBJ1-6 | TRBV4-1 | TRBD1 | CASSQGGQYNSPLHF
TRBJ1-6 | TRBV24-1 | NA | CATSDSSAGWNSPLHF
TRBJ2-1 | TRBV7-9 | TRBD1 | CASSSRDRVEHEQFF
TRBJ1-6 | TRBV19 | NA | CASSIQGQSPLHF
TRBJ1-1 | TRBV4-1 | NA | CASSHRTENTEAFF
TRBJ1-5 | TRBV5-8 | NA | CASSWTVYSNQPQHF
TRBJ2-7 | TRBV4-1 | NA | CASSQVNFGVYEQYF
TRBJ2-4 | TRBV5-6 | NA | CASSLEGLLAKNIQYF
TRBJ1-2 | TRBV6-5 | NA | CASRPTGPGGYTF
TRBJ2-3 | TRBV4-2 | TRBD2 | CASSQVERGAGTDTQYF
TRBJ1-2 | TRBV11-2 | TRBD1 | CASSLLSVGTGVGSYGYTF
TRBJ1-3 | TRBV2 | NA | CASRDRVGERNTIYF
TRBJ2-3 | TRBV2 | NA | CASRKQVDTQYF
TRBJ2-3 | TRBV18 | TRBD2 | CASSPPVSSGETLDTQYF
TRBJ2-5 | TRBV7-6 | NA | CASSLLQGRETQYF
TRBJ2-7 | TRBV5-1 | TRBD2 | CASSPGTSGYEQYF
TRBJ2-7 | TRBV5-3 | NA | CARSPRPVPTYEQYF
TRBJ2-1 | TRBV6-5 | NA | CASSIRGYNEQFF
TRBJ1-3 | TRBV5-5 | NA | CASSFHRASSGNTIYF
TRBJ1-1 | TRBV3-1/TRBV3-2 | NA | CASSPSGTKGTEAFF
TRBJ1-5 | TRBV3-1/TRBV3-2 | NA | CASSQDAAFSNQPQHF
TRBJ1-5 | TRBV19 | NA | CASSSQTYSNQPQHF
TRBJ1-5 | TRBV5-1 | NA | CASSLGVGGAGNQPQHF
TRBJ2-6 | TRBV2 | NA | CASTRPGLSGANVLTF
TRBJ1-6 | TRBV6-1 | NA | CASSDPAGQGYSPLHF
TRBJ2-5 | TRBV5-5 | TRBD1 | CASSLPGQGPETQYF
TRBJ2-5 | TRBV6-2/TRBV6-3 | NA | CASSYTIQETQYF